This T cell receptor (beta chain) emerged from a study of blood T cell repertoires in COVID-19. Study-wide background: Researchers got acute and convalescent COVID-19 samples from the United States, Italy and Spain. Sample material is recorded as cDNA or gDNA derived from T cells, B-cell-depleted T cells, or PBMCs.

Produced via immunoSEQ multiplex PCR; TCRdb's table is partial and in-frame only. The sample includes approximately 100,000 clones, 80% to 90% of them seen just once. CDR3 length: 14 residues. Trimming took 2 bases from V and 0 from J, leaving 7 bases between them. Germline assignment: CDR1 SGDLS and CDR2 YYNGEE. The specimen sequenced was peripheral blood. This sequence joins TRBV9 and TRBJ2-3; D uncertain. This clonotype originated in a woman in her twenties or thirties with acute or convalescent COVID-19. The CDR3 nucleotides read TGTGCCAGCAGCGTGTCTCCGAGCACAGATACGCAGTATTTT. Translated, it gives CASSVSPSTDTQYF.